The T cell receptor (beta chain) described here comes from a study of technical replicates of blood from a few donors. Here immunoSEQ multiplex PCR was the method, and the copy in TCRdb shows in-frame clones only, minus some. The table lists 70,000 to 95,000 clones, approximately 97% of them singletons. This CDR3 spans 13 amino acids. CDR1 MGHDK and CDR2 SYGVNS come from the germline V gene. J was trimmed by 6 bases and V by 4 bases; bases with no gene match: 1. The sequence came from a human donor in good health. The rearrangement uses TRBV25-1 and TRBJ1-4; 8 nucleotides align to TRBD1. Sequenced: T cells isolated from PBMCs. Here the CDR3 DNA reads TGTGCCAGCAGTGTACAGGGGGATGAAAAACTGTTTTTT. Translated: CASSVQGDEKLFF.